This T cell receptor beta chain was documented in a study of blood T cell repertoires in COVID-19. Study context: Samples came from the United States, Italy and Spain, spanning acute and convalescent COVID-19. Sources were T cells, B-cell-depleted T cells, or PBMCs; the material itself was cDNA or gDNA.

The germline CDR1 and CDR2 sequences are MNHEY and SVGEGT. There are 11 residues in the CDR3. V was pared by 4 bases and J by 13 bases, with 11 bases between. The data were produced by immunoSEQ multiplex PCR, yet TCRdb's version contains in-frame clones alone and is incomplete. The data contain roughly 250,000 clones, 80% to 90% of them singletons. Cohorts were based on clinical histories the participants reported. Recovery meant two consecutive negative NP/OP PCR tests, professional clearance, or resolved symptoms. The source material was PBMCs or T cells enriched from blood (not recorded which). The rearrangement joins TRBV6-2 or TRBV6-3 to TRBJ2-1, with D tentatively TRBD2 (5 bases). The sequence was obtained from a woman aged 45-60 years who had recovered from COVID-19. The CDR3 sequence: CASSSYSDQFF. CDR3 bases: TGTGCCAGCAGTTCGTATAGCGATCAGTTCTTC.